This passage covers 31 T cell receptor beta chains from one sample sequenced in a study of cytomegalovirus exposure and HLA in healthy donors. With 60 Vbeta and 13 Jbeta primers, the PCR was carried out. Sequencing used immunoSEQ multiplex PCR; TCRdb keeps in-frame clones, though not all of them. The table shows 140,000 or so clones, with roughly 77% occurring only once. Sequencing was performed on PBMCs. The receptors stem from a woman between 25 and 40 years old in good health and CMV-seronegative.

The chain uses TRBV27 and TRBJ1-6, with D possibly TRBD1 on 5 matching bases. Trimming removed 6 bases from V and 0 bases from J, with 15 bases in between. Germline V gives CDR1 MNHEY, CDR2 SMNVEV (reference sequence). The CDR3 runs to 17 residues. CDR3 amino acids: CASSTNFRDSYNSPLHF. The DNA of the CDR3 is TGTGCCAGCAGCACGAACTTCAGGGACTCCTATAATTCACCCCTCCACTTT.

The gene calls are TRBV10-2 and TRBJ2-1; 15 bases line up with TRBD2. The CDR3 consists of 16 residues. V shed 0 bases and J 13 bases; nucleotides not matched to a gene: 7. Germline V gene data show CDR1 as WSHSY and CDR2 as SAAADI. CDR3 nucleotide sequence: TGCGCCAGCAGTGAGTCCGGGACTAGCGGGAGGACAAACCAGTTCTTC. Protein sequence: CASSESGTSGRTNQFF.

The V and J genes are TRBV7-8 and TRBJ1-4, with D hard to call. The germline V gene has CDR1 SGHVS and CDR2 FQNEAQ. The CDR3 is made up of 14 amino acids. Deletions cut 8 bases from V and 4 bases from J, with 14 bases between. The DNA for the CDR3 is TGTGCCAGCTCCGAGGGAGCCGGTAATGAAAAACTGTTTTTT. Translating it yields CASSEGAGNEKLFF. The full variable domain, completed using reference TRBV7-8 and TRBJ1-4, is GAGVSQSPRYKVAKRGQDVALRCDPISGHVSLFWYQQALGQGPEFLTYFQNEAQLDKSGLPSDRFFAERPEGSVSTLKIQRTQQEDSAVYLCASSEGAGNEKLFFGSGTQLSVL.

This chain uses TRBV7-9 with TRBJ1-4; D not certain. Trimming removed 1 base at V and 2 bases at J, with 11 bases between. The germline V gene has CDR1 SEHNR and CDR2 FQNEAQ (reference sequence). The CDR3 sequence is 16 residues long. CDR3: CASSLVRWETNEKLFF. The CDR3 region has the DNA TGTGCCAGCAGCTTAGTACGGTGGGAGACTAATGAAAAACTGTTTTTT.

About this clone: Other DNA sequences in this specimen translate into the identical CDR3. The genes are TRBV7-8 and TRBJ1-4; D is uncertain. The CDR3 contains 16 residues. Germline-derived CDR1 and CDR2 are SGHVS and FQNEAQ. Trimming took off 0 bases at V and 3 bases at J, with 11 bases between the two ends. The chain's CDR3 is CASSLATGGSNEKLFF. As DNA, the CDR3 is TGTGCCAGCAGCTTAGCGACGGGAGGATCTAATGAAAAACTGTTTTTT.

The chain joins TRBV11-2 to TRBJ1-6; 10 nucleotides align to TRBD1. CDR1 SGHAT and CDR2 FQNNGV come from the germline V gene. This CDR3 spans 16 amino acids. The junction had 4 bases not matched to a gene; V was cut back by 4 bases and J by 4 bases. The CDR3 here is CASSSTGGPYNSPLHF. In DNA form, the CDR3 reads TGTGCCAGCAGCTCGACAGGGGGCCCGTATAATTCACCCCTCCACTTT.

V and J are TRBV6-1 and TRBJ2-7; TRBD2 might be the D (6 bases). Germline lookup yields CDR1 MNHNS and CDR2 SASEGT. The ends were cut back, 0 bases at V and 6 bases at J, with 9 bases in the middle. The CDR3 runs 13 residues. The CDR3 bases are TGTGCCAGCAGTGAAGCGGCGGGGCGCGAGCAGTACTTC. Protein product: CASSEAAGREQYF.

This clone was counted between two and nine times. The rearrangement uses TRBV27 and TRBJ2-5, with D possibly TRBD2 on 5 matching bases. Trimming took off 5 bases at V and 7 bases at J, with 14 bases between the two ends. In germline, CDR1 is MNHEY, CDR2 SMNVEV (reference sequence). This CDR3 is built from 13 residues. Written as DNA, the CDR3 is TGTGCCAGCAGTCCCGGCCTTGAGGGGACCCAGTACTTC. Translating it yields CASSPGLEGTQYF.

J is TRBJ2-4 and V is TRBV10-1, with D possibly being TRBD2 (6 bases). The CDR3 runs to 13 residues. Per the germline V gene, CDR1 is WNHNN and CDR2 is SYGVQD (reference sequence). V was clipped by 4 bases and J by 4 bases, with 8 bases between them. The CDR3 DNA reads as TGCGCCAGCAGTGCGGGAGAGAAAAACATTCAGTACTTC. Residues: CASSAGEKNIQYF.

Only one count was recorded for this clone. V is TRBV4-1 and J is TRBJ1-1, with TRBD1 matching over 7 bases. This CDR3 has 16 amino acids. The V gene's germline CDR1 is MGHRA and CDR2 YSYEKL. V dropped 4 bases and J dropped 4; count of bases not matched to a gene: 12. The CDR3 DNA reads as TGCGCCAGCAGCCCCAGCATACAGGGGCTGGGCACTGAAGCTTTCTTT. Translated: CASSPSIQGLGTEAFF.

The rearrangement uses TRBV15 and TRBJ1-4; D is ambiguous. Trimming pared 4 bases from V and 2 bases from J, leaving 11 bases between. This CDR3 is built from 15 residues. CDR1 LNHNV and CDR2 YYDKDF come from the germline V gene (reference sequence). CDR3 sequence reads: CATSNPTGTNEKLFF. DNA of the CDR3: TGTGCCACCAGCAACCCGACGGGTACTAATGAAAAACTGTTTTTT.

The rearrangement joins TRBV7-8 to TRBJ2-1; 15 nucleotides line up with TRBD2. V lost 5 bases and J lost 4; bases outside the gene matches: 15. Germline CDR1 and CDR2: SGHVS and FQNEAQ. There are 20 residues in the CDR3. The CDR3 region is CASSPPPGLAGGVGYNEQFF. CDR3 sequence (DNA): TGTGCCAGCAGCCCACCACCGGGACTAGCGGGGGGAGTGGGTTACAATGAGCAGTTCTTC.

This clone was seen just once. The chain couples TRBV19 to TRBJ2-4; possibly TRBD2 for D (6 bases). The CDR3 is 18 amino acids. The V end lost 4 bases, the J end lost 0 bases, and 19 bases lay between the germline ends. Germline V CDR1 and CDR2: LNHDA, SQIVND (reference sequence). CDR3 sequence reads: CASSKEGSGSLAKNIQYF. CDR3 bases: TGTGCCAGTAGTAAGGAGGGCAGCGGGTCTCTAGCCAAAAACATTCAGTACTTC. The variable domain in full, completed from reference TRBV19 and TRBJ2-4, reads DGGITQSPKYLFRKEGQNVTLSCEQNLNHDAMYWYRQDPGQGLRLIYYSQIVNDFQKGDIAEGYSVSREKKESFPLTVTSAQKNPTAFYLCASSKEGSGSLAKNIQYFGAGTRLSVL.

The chain recombines TRBV5-4 with TRBJ1-6; 7 bases match TRBD1. The CDR3 totals 18 residues. Looked up from germline, CDR1 is SGHNT and CDR2 is YYREEE (reference sequence). V lost 4 bases to trimming and J lost 0 bases; unmatched junction nucleotides: 10. The CDR3 is CASSTNRGLSSYNSPLHF. Written as DNA, the CDR3 is TGTGCCAGCAGCACCAACAGGGGCCTGAGCTCCTATAATTCACCCCTCCACTTT.

V usage is TRBV7-9 and J usage is TRBJ1-2; D perhaps matches TRBD1 (5 bases). Trimming removed 1 base at V and 1 base at J, with 7 bases between. The CDR3 has 14 residues. Germline V lookup: CDR1 SEHNR, CDR2 FQNEAQ (reference sequence). CDR3 DNA: TGTGCCAGCAGCTTAGGACAGAGTAACTATGGCTACACCTTC. It encodes CASSLGQSNYGYTF.

The rearrangement uses TRBV7-9 and TRBJ1-1, with D possibly matching TRBD1 (5 bases). V lost 5 bases and J 5 bases, leaving 15 bases between the germline ends. Germline V gene data show CDR1 as SEHNR and CDR2 as FQNEAQ (reference sequence). The CDR3 has 14 residues. The CDR3 sequence: CASSPGGGETEAFF. The CDR3 DNA follows: TGTGCCAGCAGCCCTGGGGGGGGTGAGACTGAAGCTTTCTTT.

The count of this clone is one. The rearrangement links TRBV6-6 to TRBJ2-7; TRBD2 matches 10 bases. This CDR3 region has 15 residues. Per germline, CDR1 MNHNY and CDR2 SVGAGI (reference sequence). J was trimmed by 6 bases and V by 2 bases; bases with no gene match: 7. CDR3 amino acids: CASSYPQREGPEQYF. DNA for the CDR3: TGTGCCAGCAGTTACCCCCAGCGGGAGGGCCCCGAGCAGTACTTC.

V usage is TRBV7-9 and J usage is TRBJ2-1, with 9 nucleotides matching TRBD2. The CDR3 is 17 residues long. V shed 1 base and J 4 bases; nucleotides not matched to a gene: 8. Germline V gene data show CDR1 as SEHNR and CDR2 as FQNEAQ (reference sequence). The CDR3 here is CASSLVRSGRMYNEQFF. CDR3 DNA: TGTGCCAGCAGCTTAGTGCGCAGCGGGAGGATGTACAATGAGCAGTTCTTC.

The gene calls are TRBV6-1 and TRBJ2-7, with D tentatively TRBD2 (6 bases). Trimming removed 6 bases from V and 4 bases from J, with 13 bases in between. From germline, CDR1 is MNHNS and CDR2 SASEGT. This CDR3 has 13 amino acids. CDR3 protein: CASSLGGEYEQYV. The CDR3 bases are TGTGCCAGCAGCCTCGGAGGGGAATACGAGCAGTACGTC.

The chain joins TRBV25-1 to TRBJ1-1; tentatively, D is TRBD1 (6 bases). The germline V and J ends were trimmed by 4 bases and 5 bases, with 26 bases remaining between them. Germline CDR1 reads MGHDK; CDR2 reads SYGVNS. CDR3 length equals 18 residues. The CDR3 spells CASSVKFNVRGEPTEAFF. Written as DNA, the CDR3 is TGTGCCAGCAGTGTTAAATTCAATGTCAGGGGCGAACCGACTGAAGCTTTCTTT. The complete variable domain, with remaining parts taken from reference TRBV25-1 and TRBJ1-1, reads EADIYQTPRYLVIGTGKKITLECSQTMGHDKMYWYQQDPGMELHLIHYSYGVNSTEKGDLSSESTVSRIRTEHFPLTLESARPSHTSQYLCASSVKFNVRGEPTEAFFGQGTRLTVV.

This clone has a handful of counts. The genes are TRBV5-4 and TRBJ1-2, with a tentative D call TRBD1 (5 bases). Germline CDR1 reads SGHNT; CDR2 reads YYREEE (reference sequence). Trimming removed 0 bases from V and 8 bases from J, with 17 bases in between. This CDR3 has 15 amino acids. The CDR3 nucleotides read TGTGCCAGCAGCTTGGGTCTCCGGGGGGAAGGCGGCTACACCTTC. Its protein product is CASSLGLRGEGGYTF.

The chain joins TRBV9 to TRBJ1-5; D remains ambiguous. In germline, CDR1 is SGDLS, CDR2 YYNGEE. This CDR3 contains 15 residues. Trimming shortened V by 0 bases and J by 5 bases, and 12 bases separated the two germline ends. The CDR3 sequence: CASSVGGSWDQPQHF. Written as DNA, the CDR3 is TGTGCCAGCAGCGTAGGAGGGTCCTGGGATCAGCCCCAGCATTTT.

V gene TRBV7-3 combines with J gene TRBJ2-7; 9 bases match TRBD2. V was clipped by 4 bases and J by 0 bases; unmatched bases: 4. The CDR3 totals 15 residues. Germline CDR1 and CDR2: SGHTA and FQGTGA. DNA for the CDR3: TGTGCCAGCAGCTACGGGACTAGCCCCTCCTACGAGCAGTACTTC. This sequence encodes CASSYGTSPSYEQYF.

The J gene is TRBJ2-7, the V gene TRBV29-1; TRBD1 aligns across 7 bases. Germline V gene data show CDR1 as SQVTM and CDR2 as ANQGSEA. There are 12 residues in the CDR3. V trimming: 5 bases; J trimming: 5 bases; junction bases outside the gene matches: 6. The CDR3 sequence is CSVRLQGNEQYF. The CDR3, as DNA: TGCAGCGTTCGATTACAGGGGAACGAGCAGTACTTC.

The chain links TRBV27 to TRBJ2-7; D may be TRBD1 (5 bases). Germline-derived CDR1 and CDR2 are MNHEY and SMNVEV (reference sequence). V was pared by 4 bases and J by 4 bases, with 11 bases between. The CDR3 loop spans 13 amino acids. This chain's CDR3 is CASSYIQGYEQYF. In DNA form, the CDR3 reads TGTGCCAGCAGTTATATCCAGGGATACGAGCAGTACTTC.

The V gene is TRBV9, the J gene TRBJ2-1, with a tentative D call TRBD2 (6 bases). Germline CDR1 SGDLS, CDR2 YYNGEE. V shed 0 bases and J shed 3 bases, with 10 bases lying between them. CDR3 length: 15 residues. The CDR3 coding sequence is TGTGCCAGCAGCGTAGCGGGAGACATCTACAATGAGCAGTTCTTC. As protein: CASSVAGDIYNEQFF. Combining the CDR3 with reference TRBV9 and TRBJ2-1 gives the whole variable domain DSGVTQTPKHLITATGQRVTLRCSPRSGDLSVYWYQQSLDQGLQFLIQYYNGEERAKGNILERFSAQQFPDLHSELNLSSLELGDSALYFCASSVAGDIYNEQFFGPGTRLTVL.

The chain has TRBV10-2 and TRBJ2-5; D is unclear. The CDR3 covers 14 residues. Trimming removed 4 bases from V and 3 bases from J, with 12 bases in between. The V gene's germline CDR1 is WSHSY and CDR2 SAAADI. The DNA of the CDR3 is TGCGCCAGCAGTGGGGCGTACCGCGAAGAGACCCAGTACTTC. This sequence encodes CASSGAYREETQYF.

The rearrangement joins TRBV27 to TRBJ2-3; no definite D call. There are 14 residues in the CDR3. V lost 6 bases and J 5 bases, leaving 15 bases between the germline ends. Germline V gene data show CDR1 as MNHEY and CDR2 as SMNVEV (reference sequence). As DNA, the CDR3 is TGTGCCAGCAGGTTGTTTCCTGGCGGAGATACGCAGTATTTT. Translating gives CASRLFPGGDTQYF.

V gene TRBV4-2 combines with J gene TRBJ2-3; a weak D match, TRBD2 (5 bases). The CDR3 runs 13 residues. With 0 bases removed from V and 5 bases from J, the gap between germline ends came to 6 bases. Germline V gene sequence: CDR1 LGHNA, CDR2 YNFKEQ. The CDR3 sequence: CASSQERVDTQYF. The CDR3 coding sequence is TGTGCCAGCAGCCAAGAGAGGGTAGATACGCAGTATTTT.

The chain links TRBV2 to TRBJ1-5; maybe TRBD1 (6 bases). The CDR3 length is 15 residues. Per the germline V gene, CDR1 is SNHLY and CDR2 is FYNNEI. The ends were cut back, 6 bases at V and 4 bases at J, with 16 bases in the middle. This CDR3 reads CASREGTQLNQPQHF. The CDR3 DNA sequence: TGTGCCAGCAGAGAGGGGACACAGTTGAATCAGCCCCAGCATTTT.

The J gene is TRBJ2-3, the V gene TRBV19; tentative D call: TRBD2 (6 bases). The CDR3 covers 14 residues. The ends were cut back, 6 bases at V and 6 bases at J, with 16 bases in the middle. CDR1 LNHDA and CDR2 SQIVND come from the germline V gene (reference sequence). The CDR3, as DNA: TGTGCCAGTAGGGCGGGACTCCCGGTCGATACGCAGTATTTT. This translates into CASRAGLPVDTQYF.